Shown below are 25 T cell receptor beta chains from a single sample sequenced in a study of STAT5B mutations in CD4+ large granular lymphocyte leukemia. Sequencing used immunoSEQ multiplex PCR; TCRdb keeps in-frame clones, though not all of them. The table includes some 34,000 clones, about four fifths detected once. The source material was CD4+ T cells from blood buffy coats. The receptors come from a human donor in good health.

The V and J genes are TRBV2 and TRBJ1-1; D not certain. CDR3 size: 13 residues. V was trimmed by 6 bases and J by 11 bases, leaving 19 bases between them. Germline V gene lookup returns CDR1 SNHLY and CDR2 FYNNEI. This CDR3 is CASSAVDRPSAFF. The CDR3 region has the DNA TGTGCCAGCAGCGCCGTAGACCGTCCGTCGGCTTTCTTT.

This sequence joins TRBV11-2 and TRBJ2-6; no reliable D call. The germline gives CDR1 SGHAT, CDR2 FQNNGV. V lost 8 bases, J lost 0 bases, and 14 bases lay in between. The CDR3 loop spans 16 amino acids. As DNA, the CDR3 is TGTGCCAGCTCCGACCCGGCAAGCTCTGGGGCCAACGTCCTGACTTTC. Amino acids: CASSDPASSGANVLTF.

This chain joins TRBV10-3 and TRBJ1-1, with D tentatively TRBD1 (6 bases). The V end lost 4 bases, the J end lost 7 bases, and 13 bases lay between the germline ends. Germline CDR1 ENHRY, CDR2 SYGVKD. CDR3 length: 13 residues. CDR3 coding DNA: TGTGCCATCAGTGCCTCAGGGGCGGATGAAGCTTTCTTT. Amino acid sequence: CAISASGADEAFF.

V gene TRBV16 combines with J gene TRBJ2-7; 11 bases align to TRBD2. V lost 2 bases, J lost 4 bases, and 7 bases stayed unmatched. Per the germline V gene, CDR1 is KGHSY and CDR2 is FQNENV. This CDR3 has 16 residues. This CDR3 reads CASSQMALAGGYEQYF. DNA of the CDR3: TGTGCCAGCAGCCAAATGGCCCTAGCGGGAGGTTACGAGCAGTACTTC.

This clone was seen only a few times. This chain connects TRBV19 to TRBJ2-7; D is unclear. CDR3 size: 13 residues. V dropped 5 bases and J dropped 3 bases, with 11 bases sitting between them. Looked up from germline, CDR1 is LNHDA and CDR2 is SQIVND (reference sequence). The CDR3 DNA follows: TGTGCCAGTAGTCCCAGACCGGGCTACGAGCAGTACTTC. Encoded protein: CASSPRPGYEQYF. The entire variable domain, with the rest obtained from reference TRBV19 and TRBJ2-7, is as follows: DGGITQSPKYLFRKEGQNVTLSCEQNLNHDAMYWYRQDPGQGLRLIYYSQIVNDFQKGDIAEGYSVSREKKESFPLTVTSAQKNPTAFYLCASSPRPGYEQYFGPGTRLTVT.

The chain uses TRBV27 and TRBJ2-5; 7 bases fit TRBD1. V shed 5 bases, J shed 7 bases, and the junction held 10 bases outside the gene matches. The length of the CDR3 is 14 residues. The V gene's germline CDR1 is MNHEY and CDR2 SMNVEV (reference sequence). The CDR3 nucleotides read TGTGCCAGCAGTACGACAGGGATGTTGGGGACCCAGTACTTC. This encodes CASSTTGMLGTQYF.

This chain uses TRBV19 with TRBJ2-2; 7 nucleotides agree with TRBD2. Germline-derived CDR1 and CDR2 are LNHDA and SQIVND (reference sequence). The CDR3 covers 15 residues. V lost 3 bases, J lost 6 bases, and 7 bases stayed unmatched. The DNA for the CDR3 is TGTGCCAGTAGTATTATCTTCCGGGGGGCCGGGGAGCTGTTTTTT. Translated, it gives CASSIIFRGAGELFF.

The chain employs TRBV6-1 and TRBJ2-5; D is ambiguous. V lost 4 bases, J lost 4 bases, and 13 bases lay in between. Germline CDR1 MNHNS, CDR2 SASEGT. The CDR3 totals 14 residues. The CDR3 DNA reads TGTGCCAGCAGTGCTAACACCATCGGAGAGACCCAGTACTTC. As protein: CASSANTIGETQYF.

The rearrangement links TRBV19 to TRBJ1-2, with TRBD1 identical over 8 bases. CDR1 and CDR2 from the germline V gene are LNHDA and SQIVND (reference sequence). V lost 1 base, J lost 3 bases, and 7 bases stayed unmatched. CDR3 length equals 16 residues. The CDR3 here is CASSIGSGGRYYGYTF. Written as DNA, the CDR3 is TGTGCCAGTAGTATAGGGTCAGGGGGCCGCTACTATGGCTACACCTTC.

This rearrangement joins TRBV18 to TRBJ1-1, with D unclear. Germline V lookup: CDR1 KGHSH, CDR2 LQKENI. The CDR3 consists of 13 residues. With 0 bases removed from V and 4 bases from J, the gap between germline ends came to 6 bases. In DNA, the CDR3 is TGTGCCAGCTCACCACCGACGCGCACTGAAGCTTTCTTT. Translated: CASSPPTRTEAFF.

This clone turned up a few times. J is TRBJ1-4 and V is TRBV2; 7 bases are a match to TRBD1. J was trimmed by 13 bases and V by 0 bases; bases with no gene match: 5. This CDR3 region has 13 residues. Germline CDR1 and CDR2: SNHLY and FYNNEI. CDR3 amino acids: CASSEAQGGRLFF. The CDR3 DNA reads TGTGCCAGCAGTGAAGCCCAGGGGGGAAGACTGTTTTTT.

This clone was seen a handful of times. The chain has TRBV2 and TRBJ1-1; 8 bases line up with TRBD1. J gave up 1 base and V 4 bases, and 2 bases lay outside the gene matches. Per the germline V gene, CDR1 is SNHLY and CDR2 is FYNNEI. The CDR3 is 14 amino acids. CDR3 in DNA: TGTGCCAGCAGTGTACAGGGGGGGAACACTGAAGCTTTCTTT. It encodes CASSVQGGNTEAFF.

This clone was picked up a small number of times. The chain couples TRBV10-3 to TRBJ1-3, with D possibly TRBD1 on 6 matching bases. The CDR3 totals 14 residues. Germline CDR1 ENHRY, CDR2 SYGVKD. V lost 4 bases and J 3 bases, leaving 10 bases between the germline ends. CDR3 sequence: CAISVRGSGNTIYF. CDR3 DNA: TGTGCCATCAGTGTAAGGGGGAGTGGAAACACCATATATTTT.

The J gene is TRBJ2-5, the V gene TRBV19; D is ambiguous. Trimming took off 6 bases at V and 5 bases at J, with 10 bases between the two ends. Germline V gives CDR1 LNHDA, CDR2 SQIVND (reference sequence). This CDR3 contains 12 residues. CDR3 region: CASSRNGETQYF. The CDR3, as DNA: TGTGCCAGTAGCCGCAACGGGGAGACCCAGTACTTC.

Here the CDR3 reads CASSSGQGVNLNYGYTF. The CDR3 DNA follows: TGTGCCAGCAGCTCAGGACAGGGGGTCAATCTTAACTATGGCTACACCTTC. V usage is TRBV5-4 and J usage is TRBJ1-2; 10 nucleotides match TRBD1. V dropped 3 bases and J dropped 1; count of bases not matched to a gene: 9. The CDR3 consists of 17 residues. In germline, CDR1 is SGHNT, CDR2 YYREEE (reference sequence).

DNA for the CDR3: TGTGCCAGCAGCTCAGGACCGAGTGAAGCTTTCTTT. It codes for CASSSGPSEAFF. The V gene is TRBV28, the J gene TRBJ1-1; D remains unclear. The CDR3 runs 12 residues. V lost 6 bases and J 7 bases, leaving 12 bases between the germline ends. CDR1 is MDHEN and CDR2 is SYDVKM in the germline V gene.

This clone was recorded once. The V gene is TRBV11-3, the J gene TRBJ2-3, with TRBD2 matching 7 bases. The V gene end was trimmed by 1 base and the J gene end by 5 bases; junction bases not matched to a gene: 12. The germline gives CDR1 SGHNT, CDR2 YENEEA. The CDR3 has 17 amino acids. The CDR3 nucleotides are TGTGCCAGCAGCTTAGGGTCTAGCGGCGGCGTGGGAGATACGCAGTATTTT. Translated, it gives CASSLGSSGGVGDTQYF.

This chain links TRBV5-1 with TRBJ2-7; 8 positions match TRBD1. V lost 5 bases, J lost 2 bases, and 6 bases stayed unmatched. The CDR3 length is 14 residues. Per germline, CDR1 SGHRS and CDR2 YFSETQ. CDR3 nucleotides: TGCGCCAGCAGACCACAGGGGGACACCTACGAGCAGTACTTC. Translating it yields CASRPQGDTYEQYF.

V is TRBV6-1 and J is TRBJ2-7; 10 bases fit TRBD1. This CDR3 has 15 residues. Germline assignment: CDR1 MNHNS and CDR2 SASEGT. V was pared by 8 bases and J by 5 bases, with 12 bases of the junction left unmatched. The CDR3 DNA reads TGTGCCAGCGTTCCAATGAGACAGGGGGCCAACGAGCAGTACTTC. Its translation: CASVPMRQGANEQYF.

The CDR3 reads CASRRGSPLTEAFF. For the CDR3, the DNA is TGTGCCAGCCGCCGGGGCTCCCCCCTCACTGAAGCTTTCTTT. This chain connects TRBV6-5 to TRBJ1-1; D is possibly TRBD1 (5 bases). The germline gives CDR1 MNHEY, CDR2 SVGAGI. The CDR3 has 14 residues. V lost 8 bases and J lost 4, with 17 bases in between.

The chain links TRBV19 to TRBJ2-1; the D gene is possibly TRBD1 (6 bases). This CDR3 contains 15 residues. Trimming took 8 bases from V and 4 from J, leaving 18 bases between them. The germline CDR1 and CDR2 sequences are LNHDA and SQIVND (reference sequence). The CDR3 spells CASAPTGELYNEQFF. The CDR3 DNA is TGTGCCAGTGCCCCGACAGGAGAACTTTACAATGAGCAGTTCTTC.

This chain joins TRBV5-1 and TRBJ2-1, with 9 bases fitting TRBD2. CDR1 is SGHRS and CDR2 is YFSETQ in the germline V gene. Trimming removed 0 bases from V and 7 bases from J; junction bases left unmatched: 11. This CDR3 spans 17 amino acids. The CDR3 here is CASSLEGSGRPGNEQFF. Written as DNA, the CDR3 is TGCGCCAGCAGCTTGGAGGGGAGCGGGAGGCCGGGGAATGAGCAGTTCTTC.

This chain connects TRBV2 to TRBJ1-2, with a tentative D call TRBD1 (6 bases). V lost 9 bases and J lost 4, with 12 bases in between. The CDR3 is 12 amino acids. Germline lookup yields CDR1 SNHLY and CDR2 FYNNEI. CDR3 nucleotides: TGTGCCAGTTCGGACAGCCCCTATGGCTACACCTTC. Translation: CASSDSPYGYTF.

The V call is TRBV19, the J call TRBJ2-7, with D possibly being TRBD1 (6 bases). Per the germline V gene, CDR1 is LNHDA and CDR2 is SQIVND (reference sequence). The CDR3 sequence is 17 residues long. Trimming shortened V by 5 bases and J by 3 bases, and 23 bases separated the two germline ends. CDR3 sequence: CASSWGPSSSAVYEQYF. CDR3 nucleotide sequence: TGTGCCAGTAGTTGGGGGCCTTCTAGCAGCGCGGTCTACGAGCAGTACTTC.

This clone was found a few times. CDR3 in amino acids: CASARQRNQPQHF. The CDR3 coding sequence is TGTGCCAGCGCGAGACAGCGCAATCAGCCCCAGCATTTT. The chain joins TRBV6-1 to TRBJ1-5; the D gene is possibly TRBD1 (5 bases). With 8 bases removed from V and 2 bases from J, the gap between germline ends came to 10 bases. The CDR3 is made up of 13 amino acids. Germline V lookup: CDR1 MNHNS, CDR2 SASEGT.